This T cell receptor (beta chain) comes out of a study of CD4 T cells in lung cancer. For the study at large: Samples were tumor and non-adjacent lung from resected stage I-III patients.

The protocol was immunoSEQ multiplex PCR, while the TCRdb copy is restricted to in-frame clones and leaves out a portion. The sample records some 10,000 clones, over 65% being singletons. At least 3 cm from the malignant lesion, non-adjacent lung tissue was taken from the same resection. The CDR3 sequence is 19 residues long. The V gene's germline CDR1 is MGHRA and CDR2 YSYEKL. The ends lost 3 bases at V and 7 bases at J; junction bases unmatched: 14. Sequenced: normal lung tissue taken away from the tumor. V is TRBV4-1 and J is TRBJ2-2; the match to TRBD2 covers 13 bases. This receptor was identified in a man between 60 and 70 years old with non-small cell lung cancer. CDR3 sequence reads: CASSHKLGTSGIRGGELFF. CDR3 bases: TGCGCCAGCAGCCATAAACTCGGGACTAGCGGGATACGCGGCGGGGAGCTGTTTTTT.